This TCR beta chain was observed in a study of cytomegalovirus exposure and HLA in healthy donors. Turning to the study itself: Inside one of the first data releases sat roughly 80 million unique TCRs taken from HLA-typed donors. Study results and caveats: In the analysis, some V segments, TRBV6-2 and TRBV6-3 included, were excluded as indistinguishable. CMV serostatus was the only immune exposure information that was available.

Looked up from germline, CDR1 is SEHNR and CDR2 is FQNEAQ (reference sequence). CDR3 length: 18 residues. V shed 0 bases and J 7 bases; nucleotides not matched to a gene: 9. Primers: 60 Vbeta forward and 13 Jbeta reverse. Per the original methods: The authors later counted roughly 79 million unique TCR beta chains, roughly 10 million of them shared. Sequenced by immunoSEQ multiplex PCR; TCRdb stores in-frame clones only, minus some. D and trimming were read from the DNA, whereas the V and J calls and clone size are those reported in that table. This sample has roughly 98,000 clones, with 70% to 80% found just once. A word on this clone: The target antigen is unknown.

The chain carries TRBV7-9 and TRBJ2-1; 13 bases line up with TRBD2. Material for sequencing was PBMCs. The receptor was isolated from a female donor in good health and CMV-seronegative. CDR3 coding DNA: TGTGCCAGCAGCTTAGCGGTCCTACTAGCGGGGGGGCCGAATGAGCAGTTCTTC. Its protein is CASSLAVLLAGGPNEQFF.